These 22 T cell receptor beta chains originate from one sample sequenced in a study of T cell responses to AZD1222 COVID-19 vaccine. Assay used: immunoSEQ multiplex PCR; TCRdb lists only in-frame clones, some missing. The table records some 170,000 clones, just under 90% of them present only once. Sequencing was performed on peripheral blood, taken 28 days after the second dose of the MenACWY control vaccine. The receptor source for this set is an adult who received the MenACWY meningococcal vaccine as a control.

This clone was recorded only once. The chain carries TRBV18 and TRBJ1-4; no reliable D call. This CDR3 spans 14 amino acids. V gave up 3 bases and J gave up 6 bases, with 11 bases separating them. From germline, CDR1 is KGHSH and CDR2 LQKENI. In DNA form, the CDR3 reads TGTGCCAGCTCACCCGATGTGTCTCATGAAAAACTGTTTTTT. Protein product: CASSPDVSHEKLFF.

In its sample, this clone was seen a few times. V gene TRBV6-2 or TRBV6-3 combines with J gene TRBJ1-2; a possible D gene is TRBD1 (5 bases). Trimming removed 4 bases at V and 2 bases at J, with 14 bases between. Per germline, CDR1 MNHEY and CDR2 SVGEGT. The CDR3 has 15 residues. The CDR3 loop is CASSFLDTTNYGYTF. CDR3 nucleotides: TGTGCCAGCAGTTTTTTGGACACAACCAACTATGGCTACACCTTC.

This chain links TRBV27 with TRBJ1-1; unclear D gene. V shed 0 bases and J shed 0 bases, with 8 bases lying between them. This CDR3 contains 15 residues. CDR1 and CDR2 from the germline V gene are MNHEY and SMNVEV (reference sequence). The CDR3 region is CASSLSQTLNTEAFF. CDR3 nucleotide sequence: TGTGCCAGCAGTTTATCCCAGACACTGAACACTGAAGCTTTCTTT.

J is TRBJ1-2 and V is TRBV29-1; D is undetermined. V was shortened by 4 bases and J by 4 bases, with 10 bases between the two germline ends. This CDR3 region has 12 residues. Germline CDR1 SQVTM, CDR2 ANQGSEA. The DNA of the CDR3 is TGCAGCGTTGGGTCAACATCCTATGGCTACACCTTC. Translation: CSVGSTSYGYTF.

The chain uses TRBV6-2 or TRBV6-3 and TRBJ2-2; D is unclear. V was trimmed by 3 bases and J by 3 bases, leaving 11 bases between them. The CDR3 has 15 residues. CDR1 and CDR2 (germline): MNHEY, SVGEGT. The CDR3 sequence is CASSYVSSYTGELFF. As DNA, the CDR3 is TGTGCCAGCAGTTATGTTAGCTCATACACCGGGGAGCTGTTTTTT.

This clone was observed a few times. The genes are TRBV6-5 and TRBJ1-6, with 8 bases aligning to TRBD1. With V trimmed by 0 bases and J by 10 bases, 5 bases remained unmatched. The CDR3 length is 15 residues. CDR1 MNHEY and CDR2 SVGAGI come from the germline V gene. The CDR3 loop is CASSYSNRGESPLHF. In DNA form, the CDR3 reads TGTGCCAGCAGTTACTCGAACAGGGGGGAATCACCCCTCCACTTT.

This chain links TRBV24-1 with TRBJ2-1; a possible D gene is TRBD2 (7 bases). Germline CDR1 KGHDR, CDR2 SFDVKD. This CDR3 region has 14 residues. Between the trimmed V and J ends, which lost 0 bases and 7 bases, there was a span of 9 bases. CDR3 DNA: TGTGCCACCAGTGATTTGGCGGGGGCTAATGAGCAGTTCTTC. Translating gives CATSDLAGANEQFF.

This clone occurred a few times. This sequence joins TRBV6-5 and TRBJ1-4, with a possible D match to TRBD1 (5 bases). The CDR3 covers 12 residues. CDR1 MNHEY and CDR2 SVGAGI come from the germline V gene. The V and J ends lost 11 bases and 0 bases respectively, with 7 bases between them. CDR3 DNA: TGTGCCTTACAGGCAACTAATGAAAAACTGTTTTTT. Amino acid sequence: CALQATNEKLFF.

The table lists this clone with a count of one. The chain uses TRBV6-2 or TRBV6-3 and TRBJ1-1, with D possibly being TRBD1 (5 bases). This CDR3 has 15 residues. V lost 2 bases and J 2 bases, leaving 12 bases between the germline ends. Per the germline V gene, CDR1 is MNHEY and CDR2 is SVGEGT. CDR3 sequence (DNA): TGTGCCAGCAGTTACCGGGGACGAATAAACACTGAAGCTTTCTTT. Protein product: CASSYRGRINTEAFF.

V is TRBV24-1 and J is TRBJ2-7; D not resolved. The V and J ends lost 6 bases and 4 bases respectively, with 6 bases between them. This CDR3 has 11 amino acids. Per germline, CDR1 KGHDR and CDR2 SFDVKD. The CDR3 coding sequence is TGTGCCACCAGTAATACATACGAGCAGTACTTC. Amino acid sequence: CATSNTYEQYF.

The V call is TRBV4-3, the J call TRBJ2-3, with 7 positions matching TRBD2. The CDR3 totals 14 residues. Germline V gives CDR1 LGHNA, CDR2 YSLEER. Germline trimming cut 4 bases from V and 5 bases from J; bases unmatched to any gene: 6. The chain's CDR3 is CASSLGTTGDTQYF. For the CDR3, the DNA is TGCGCCAGCAGCCTGGGGACTACGGGAGATACGCAGTATTTT.

V and J are TRBV7-2 and TRBJ2-1; no clear D gene. The CDR3 has 16 amino acids. Germline V gene lookup returns CDR1 SGHTA and CDR2 FQGNSA. Deletions cut 2 bases from V and 5 bases from J, with 16 bases between. The CDR3 nucleotides read TGTGCCAGCAGCTTACCAGCGTGGCCGATGGACAATGAGCAGTTCTTC. This encodes CASSLPAWPMDNEQFF.

The chain uses TRBV7-2 and TRBJ1-4, with TRBD1 matching over 9 bases. With 4 bases clipped from V and 8 bases from J, the junction kept 5 bases outside the gene matches. CDR3 length: 14 amino acids. Germline V gene lookup returns CDR1 SGHTA and CDR2 FQGNSA. CDR3 DNA sequence: TGTGCCAGCAGCTGGACAGGGGAGAAGGAAAAACTGTTTTTT. Translated, it gives CASSWTGEKEKLFF. The whole variable domain, remainder taken from reference TRBV7-2 and TRBJ1-4, is GAGVSQSPSNKVTEKGKDVELRCDPISGHTALYWYRQSLGQGLEFLIYFQGNSAPDKSGLPSDRFSAERTGGSVSTLTIQRTQQEDSAVYLCASSWTGEKEKLFFGSGTQLSVL.

The chain uses TRBV5-1 and TRBJ2-1; the D gene is possibly TRBD2 (6 bases). There are 15 residues in the CDR3. The V gene lost 2 bases and the J gene lost 4 bases, with 13 bases spanning the gap. Germline V gene data show CDR1 as SGHRS and CDR2 as YFSETQ. The CDR3 loop is CASSFEASEYNEQFF. CDR3 coding DNA: TGCGCCAGCAGCTTTGAGGCTAGCGAGTACAATGAGCAGTTCTTC.

The chain has TRBV28 and TRBJ1-3; D might be TRBD1 (5 bases). Germline loops: CDR1 MDHEN, CDR2 SYDVKM. Trimming left V 6 bases short and J 4 bases short, with 7 bases between. This CDR3 is 12 amino acids long. The CDR3 coding sequence is TGTGCCAGCAGGGGGCGAGGAAACACCATATATTTT. Protein sequence: CASRGRGNTIYF.

The V and J genes are TRBV28 and TRBJ1-2; 7 bases are shared with TRBD1. The J segment lost 6 bases and the V segment lost 7 bases, leaving 11 bases of the junction unmatched. This CDR3 contains 14 residues. Germline V gene sequence: CDR1 MDHEN, CDR2 SYDVKM. The CDR3 DNA reads as TGTGCCAGCAATTCCGGGACAGCTAGCGATGGCTACACCTTC. Protein product: CASNSGTASDGYTF.

This clone was counted a single time. This chain links TRBV30 with TRBJ2-1; 8 bases agree with TRBD2. The V gene end was trimmed by 0 bases and the J gene end by 4 bases; junction bases not matched to a gene: 2. CDR1 is GTSNPN and CDR2 is SVGIG in the germline V gene (reference sequence). The CDR3 sequence is 14 residues long. The CDR3 DNA follows: TGTGCCTGGAGTGTACCGGGAGGGTACAATGAGCAGTTCTTC. It encodes CAWSVPGGYNEQFF. Using reference TRBV30 and TRBJ2-1 for the parts outside the CDR3, the full variable domain is SQTIHQWPATLVQPVGSPLSLECTVEGTSNPNLYWYRQAAGRGLQLLFYSVGIGQISSEVPQNLSASRPQDRQFILSSKKLLLSDSGFYLCAWSVPGGYNEQFFGPGTRLTVL.

This chain links TRBV14 with TRBJ2-3; 8 nucleotides match TRBD2. After removal of 3 bases from V and 8 bases from J, the junction contained 10 bases not matched to a gene. The CDR3 has 15 residues. Germline V CDR1 and CDR2: SGHDN, FVKESK. CDR3 residues: CASSQLAGQSGTQYF. The CDR3 DNA reads as TGTGCCAGCAGCCAGCTAGCGGGCCAGTCCGGTACGCAGTATTTT.

This rearrangement joins TRBV27 to TRBJ2-6; 10 bases align to TRBD1. The CDR3 is 18 amino acids. From germline, CDR1 is MNHEY and CDR2 SMNVEV (reference sequence). Trimming removed 5 bases from V and 0 bases from J; junction bases left unmatched: 7. CDR3 sequence reads: CASSKRDRGRSGANVLTF. The DNA for the CDR3 is TGTGCCAGCAGTAAGAGGGACAGGGGCCGCTCTGGGGCCAACGTCCTGACTTTC.

The chain combines TRBV28 with TRBJ1-5; TRBD1 matches at 8 bases. J was trimmed by 3 bases and V by 6 bases; bases with no gene match: 10. The V gene's germline CDR1 is MDHEN and CDR2 SYDVKM. This CDR3 is 16 amino acids long. The CDR3 protein is CASRGQGASVNQPQHF. The CDR3 DNA is TGTGCCAGCAGAGGACAGGGAGCATCGGTCAATCAGCCCCAGCATTTT.

This clone was seen a handful of times. The V call is TRBV2, the J call TRBJ1-4; 7 bases agree with TRBD1. CDR1 is SNHLY and CDR2 is FYNNEI in the germline V gene. The CDR3 loop spans 15 amino acids. V shed 4 bases and J 6 bases; nucleotides not matched to a gene: 8. This CDR3 reads CASSGVGGVYEKLFF. The CDR3 DNA follows: TGTGCCAGCAGTGGAGTAGGGGGCGTATATGAAAAACTGTTTTTT.

The CDR3 here is CASSSGQGRSYTF. Written as DNA, the CDR3 is TGTGCCAGCAGCTCCGGACAGGGCAGGAGCTACACCTTC. The chain links TRBV11-2 to TRBJ1-2, with 8 positions matching TRBD1. The CDR3 is 13 residues long. V trimming: 4 bases; J trimming: 9 bases; junction bases outside the gene matches: 7. The germline V gene encodes CDR1 SGHAT and CDR2 FQNNGV. Full variable domain (missing parts from reference TRBV11-2 and TRBJ1-2): EAGVAQSPRYKIIEKRQSVAFWCNPISGHATLYWYQQILGQGPKLLIQFQNNGVVDDSQLPKDRFSAERLKGVDSTLKIQPAKLEDSAVYLCASSSGQGRSYTFGSGTRLTVV.